The 6 T cell receptor beta chains below were found in one sample sequenced in a study of T cells expressing NK-cell markers. TCRdb derives one entry per CDR3 protein from the 5' RACE reads, leaving out DNA. Its clone listing holds 300,000 to 500,000 distinct CDR3 sequences. The sample comprised blood T cells: a sorted CD56 or NKG2C T cell subset, CD4+ or CD8+ T cells, or bulk PBMC T cells (not recorded which). The receptors were sampled from a woman in her fifties or sixties in good health.

The chain is built from TRBV12-5 and TRBJ2-3. Per germline, CDR1 LGHNT and CDR2 FRNRAP. The CDR3 contains 13 residues. The CDR3 sequence: CASGRRLTDTQYF. The full variable domain, rest sourced from reference TRBV12-5 and TRBJ2-3, is DARVTQTPRHKVTEMGQEVTMRCQPILGHNTVFWYRQTMMQGLELLAYFRNRAPLDDSGMPKDRFSAEMPDATLATLKIQPSEPRDSAVYFCASGRRLTDTQYFGPGTRLTVL.

The chain joins TRBV12-3 or TRBV12-4 to TRBJ1-2; without DNA, the TCRdb call of TRBD1 cannot be checked. The CDR3 is 14 amino acids. The CDR3 spells CASSSEAGGFGYTF.

The V call is TRBV20-1, the J call TRBJ2-3. The CDR3 covers 12 residues. From germline, CDR1 is DFQATT and CDR2 SNEGSKA (reference sequence). The CDR3 loop reads CSALRSTDTQYF.

The rearrangement uses TRBV6-6 and TRBJ2-1; the TRBD2 assignment by TCRdb is unverifiable without DNA. This CDR3 has 12 amino acids. In germline, CDR1 is MNHNY, CDR2 SVGAGI (reference sequence). The CDR3 is CASTQGGNEQFF.

The gene calls are TRBV5-1 and TRBJ2-7; TCRdb's D call of TRBD2 is untestable without DNA. Germline CDR1 and CDR2: SGHRS and YFSETQ. There are 13 residues in the CDR3. CDR3 residues: CARRDCLSYEQYF.

This chain uses TRBV3-1 with TRBJ2-5; absent DNA, TCRdb's TRBD2 call cannot be checked. Germline CDR1 and CDR2: LGHDT and YNNKEL (reference sequence). The CDR3 is 19 residues long. CDR3 region: CASSQDPRGTAGTSGKEYF.